The subject of this entry is one T cell receptor beta chain. Its antigen remains unknown. Distinct nucleotide sequences in the sample also encode this CDR3. The germline V and J ends were trimmed by 4 bases and 0 bases, with 6 bases remaining between them. Germline lookup yields CDR1 SNHLY and CDR2 FYNNEI. CDR3 length equals 14 residues. This entry belongs to a study of radiotherapy plus CTLA-4 blockade in lung cancer. At the level of the study: Disease control reached roughly 33%, with objective responses in approximately 20%. Overall study results and limits: Blood-borne expansion of tumor-derived TCR clones followed radiotherapy plus ipilimumab.

Focal radiation plus CTLA-4 blockade with ipilimumab was administered to patients who had chemo-refractory metastatic non-small-cell lung cancer. Clones were sequenced by immunoSEQ multiplex PCR, and TCRdb holds only the in-frame ones, with some missing. The sample shows about 87,000 clones, about 88% of them seen only once. The sample in question was peripheral blood, obtained from a patient treated with radiotherapy plus ipilimumab. This receptor was taken from a human donor with non-small cell lung cancer that progressed on radiotherapy plus ipilimumab. This chain uses TRBV2 with TRBJ2-2; D perhaps matches TRBD2 (5 bases). CDR3 loop: CASSGGSNTGELFF. The CDR3 coding sequence is TGTGCCAGCAGTGGAGGGTCGAACACCGGGGAGCTGTTTTTT.